The present entry profiles one T cell receptor beta chain with its context. Enrolled during active infection, Seattle patients were then followed longitudinally. Source study methods: Quantification of nucleated cells was approximated via reference gene primer amplification. Sequencing used immunoSEQ multiplex PCR; TCRdb keeps in-frame clones, though not all of them. The DNA gave D and trimming, while V, J and clone size come from that table. The data hold approximately 460,000 clones, with nearly 90% observed a single time. This sample was included in a study of blood T cell repertoires in COVID-19. Study-level background: The origin of the acute and convalescent COVID-19 samples was the United States, Italy and Spain. PBMCs, B-cell-depleted T cells, or T cells were the source of the cDNA or gDNA that made up the material.

The germline V gene has CDR1 SNHLY and CDR2 FYNNEI. CDR3 length: 14 amino acids. With 6 bases clipped from V and 5 bases from J, the junction kept 2 bases outside the gene matches. The chain combines TRBV2 with TRBJ2-1; 12 bases match TRBD2. Sequencing was performed on peripheral blood. This TCR was recovered from a young man with COVID-19, enrolled during active disease. CDR3: CASRRLAGDNEQFF. CDR3 coding DNA: TGTGCCAGCAGGAGACTAGCGGGGGACAATGAGCAGTTCTTC.